This T cell receptor (beta chain) was identified during a study of human T cells and chemical hapten exposure. Study-level background: Chiefly women, the patients showed alopecia areata, totalis or universalis. Study results and limitations: TCRs above 1 in 1000 frequency did not change with DPC sensitization.

Treatment here: therapeutic diphenylcyclopropenone sensitization with weekly scalp DPC. Blood collection happened ahead of applying each patch test. Germline values: CDR1 MNHEY, CDR2 SMNVEV (reference sequence). V lost 5 bases, J lost 5 bases, and 12 bases lay in between. The CDR3 is 13 amino acids. Within the library, unique molecular identifiers were attached to each individual cDNA molecule. TCRdb passed the reads through MiXCR, listing each CDR3 protein once. Among some 560 distinct CDR3 sequences, about 66% were seen once, and the ten largest hold around 19%. This clonotype has a handful of counts. Its specificity is not known.

The chain joins TRBV27 to TRBJ1-2; a possible D gene is TRBD1 (5 bases). This material consisted of whole blood, taken before DPC sensitization or 2, 6, or about 24 weeks after (not recorded which). This TCR derives from an adult with alopecia areata. Some clones in this sample may be carry-over from other donors' samples. This table probably holds off-target reads from a library built for another chain. CDR3 protein: CASSRDGKYGYTF. The CDR3 DNA reads TGTGCCAGCAGTCGGGACGGGAAGTATGGCTACACCTTC.